The T cell receptor beta chain under discussion was sequenced for a study of T cell responses to AZD1222 COVID-19 vaccine. The CDR3 is 19 residues long. Using immunoSEQ multiplex PCR, the repertoire was profiled, and TCRdb retains in-frame clones only, with some absent. The repertoire holds 110,000 to 150,000 clones, with roughly 91% as singletons. To note about this clone: Its antigen is undetermined.

Study findings and constraints: The breadth and depth of Spike-specific TCRs increased once two AZD1222 doses had been given. CD4 TCRs associated with vaccination spanned spike, dominating at 160-218 and 743-854. Among AZD1222 vaccinees, only six were seropositive at baseline.

The input for sequencing was peripheral blood, taken on day 0 of AZD1222 vaccination. The V call is TRBV21-1, the J call TRBJ1-6; the DNA was not used to check the table's D call, TRBD1. TRBV21-1 is a known pseudogene. This receptor was identified in an adult in good health. In DNA form, the CDR3 reads TGTGCCAGCAGCAAAGGCCAAAACACAGGGCGTCCTTACAATTCACCCCTCCACTTT. Translation: CASSKGQNTGRPYNSPLHF.